These T cell receptor beta chains were read from a single sample in a study of blood T cell repertoires in COVID-19. The table came from immunoSEQ multiplex PCR; TCRdb's copy has only in-frame clones and leaves some out. The sample has some 190,000 clones; around 83% are singletons. Sequencing was done on a sample of PBMCs or T cells enriched from blood (not recorded which). Receptor source: a woman between 40 and 50 years old in a cohort exposed to, infected with or recovered from COVID-19 (not recorded which). Both conserved end residues are part of each CDR3. The D gene is left open where the match is weak. For some rows the clone size is stated as once, few or many, or as a class when expanded; others skip it.

J	V	size	D	CDR3	DNA
TRBJ2-1	TRBV4-2	-	-	CASSQVSNEQFF	TGTGCCAGCAGCCAAGTATCCAATGAGCAGTTCTTC
TRBJ1-5	TRBV28	-	-	CASSLSSAGDQPQHF	TGTGCCAGCAGTTTAAGTTCGGCAGGGGATCAGCCCCAGCATTTT
TRBJ1-3	TRBV5-4	-	TRBD1	CASSFDRGGGNTIYF	TGTGCCAGCAGTTTCGACAGGGGCGGTGGAAACACCATATATTTT
TRBJ1-1	TRBV10-2	-	-	CASSDDSYTEAFF	TGCGCCAGCAGTGACGACAGCTACACTGAAGCTTTCTTT
TRBJ2-3	TRBV9	-	TRBD2	CASSVGKRGISTDTQYF	TGTGCCAGCAGCGTAGGTAAGCGGGGTATCAGCACAGATACGCAGTATTTT
TRBJ1-5	TRBV18	-	TRBD1	CASSPPGGAGNQPQHF	TGTGCCAGCTCACCACCAGGGGGCGCGGGCAATCAGCCCCAGCATTTT
TRBJ1-2	TRBV4-1	-	TRBD1	CASSQDRGDYGYTF	TGCGCCAGCAGCCAGGACAGGGGGGACTATGGCTACACCTTC
TRBJ1-2	TRBV6-5	-	TRBD1	CASSQDRNNYGYTF	TGTGCCAGCAGCCAGGACAGGAATAACTATGGCTACACCTTC
TRBJ1-5	TRBV6-5	-	-	CASTRGADQPQHF	TGTGCCTCCACCCGGGGGGCCGATCAGCCCCAGCATTTT
TRBJ1-2	TRBV7-9	few	-	CASSLVEGEAGYTF	TGTGCCAGCAGCTTAGTAGAAGGGGAGGCCGGCTACACCTTC
TRBJ1-1	TRBV7-6	-	TRBD1	CASSLGSQGGTEAFF	TGTGCCAGCAGCTTAGGCTCCCAGGGGGGAACTGAAGCTTTCTTT
TRBJ1-1	TRBV2	-	TRBD1	CASSPGTGGYGEAFF	TGTGCCAGCAGCCCCGGGACAGGCGGCTATGGTGAAGCTTTCTTT
TRBJ2-1	TRBV3-1/TRBV3-2	-	-	CASSQAGTGLIEQFF	TGTGCCAGCAGCCAAGCCGGGACTGGTCTAATAGAGCAGTTCTTC
TRBJ1-3	TRBV6-5	-	-	CASSPSGGSGNTIYF	TGTGCCAGCAGTCCGTCCGGGGGCTCTGGAAACACCATATATTTT
TRBJ2-7	TRBV19	-	TRBD2	CASSPARGTYEQYF	TGTGCCAGTTCGCCGGCGCGGGGGACCTACGAGCAGTACTTC
TRBJ2-5	TRBV4-1	-	TRBD2	CASSQTGTREVETQYF	TGCGCCAGCAGCCAGACCGGGACTAGAGAGGTGGAGACCCAGTACTTC
TRBJ2-7	TRBV5-4	few	TRBD1	CASSLGQGVREQYF	TGTGCCAGCAGCCTCGGACAGGGAGTAAGGGAGCAGTACTTC
TRBJ1-5	TRBV19	-	TRBD1	CASTGTASNQPQHF	TGTGCCAGTACCGGGACAGCTAGCAATCAGCCCCAGCATTTT
TRBJ2-7	TRBV6-5	once	-	CATSKGSYEQYF	TGTGCCACTAGCAAGGGTTCCTACGAGCAGTACTTC
TRBJ2-1	TRBV6-5	-	-	CASSFERVSYNEQFF	TGTGCCAGCAGTTTCGAGCGGGTCTCCTACAATGAGCAGTTCTTC
TRBJ2-1	TRBV5-6	-	-	CASSLHREPYNEQFF	TGTGCCAGCAGCTTGCACAGGGAGCCCTACAATGAGCAGTTCTTC
TRBJ2-2	TRBV27	-	-	CASSLGTSVRTGELFF	TGTGCCAGCAGTTTGGGGACTTCTGTTAGGACCGGGGAGCTGTTTTTT
TRBJ2-7	TRBV29-1	-	-	CSVEGNNYEQYF	TGCAGCGTTGAAGGTAATAATTACGAGCAGTACTTC
TRBJ2-7	TRBV3-1/TRBV3-2	-	-	CASSQVRSGLSYEQYF	TGTGCCAGCAGCCAAGTAAGGAGCGGACTCTCCTACGAGCAGTACTTC
TRBJ1-5	TRBV11-2	-	-	CASSLDAGNQPQHF	TGTGCCAGCAGCTTAGACGCAGGCAATCAGCCCCAGCATTTT
TRBJ1-6	TRBV7-6	once	TRBD1	CASSLGRGLSPLHF	TGTGCCAGCAGCTTAGGCAGGGGGCTTTCACCCCTCCACTTT
TRBJ1-6	TRBV13	-	TRBD1	CASRPGQANSPLHF	TGTGCCAGCAGGCCGGGACAGGCTAATTCACCCCTCCACTTT
TRBJ2-2	TRBV18	-	-	CASSESVNTGELFF	TGTGCCAGCTCAGAATCAGTGAACACCGGGGAGCTGTTTTTT
TRBJ1-2	TRBV6-5	-	-	CASSYGERHGYTF	TGTGCCAGCAGTTACGGGGAGAGACATGGCTACACCTTC
TRBJ1-1	TRBV9	-	TRBD1	CASSTGGGQGTEAFF	TGTGCCAGCAGTACCGGAGGGGGACAGGGGACTGAAGCTTTCTTT
TRBJ2-7	TRBV20-1	once	-	CSASSDYSYEQYF	TGCAGTGCTAGTTCGGACTACTCCTACGAGCAGTACTTC
TRBJ1-1	TRBV11-2	-	TRBD1	CASSFPGGSTEAFF	TGTGCCAGCAGCTTTCCAGGGGGGTCCACTGAAGCTTTCTTT
TRBJ2-1	TRBV18	-	TRBD2	CASSPPGLAGGLEQFF	TGTGCCAGCTCACCTCCCGGACTAGCGGGGGGGCTTGAGCAGTTCTTC
TRBJ2-5	TRBV5-6	-	-	CASSLARTGKETQYF	TGTGCCAGCAGCTTGGCTAGGACTGGAAAAGAGACCCAGTACTTC
TRBJ1-3	TRBV7-9	-	-	CASRNSIGNTIYF	TGTGCCAGCAGGAACAGTATCGGAAACACCATATATTTT
TRBJ2-3	TRBV7-9	once	TRBD2	CASSSSGGSTDTQYF	TGTGCCAGCAGCTCTAGCGGGGGGAGCACAGATACGCAGTATTTT
TRBJ1-1	TRBV11-2	-	-	CASSLDNWSGEAFF	TGTGCCAGCAGCTTAGATAACTGGTCAGGGGAAGCTTTCTTT
TRBJ2-7	TRBV4-2	-	TRBD2	CASSPRGGNYEQYF	TGTGCCAGCAGCCCCCGGGGGGGAAACTACGAGCAGTACTTC
TRBJ2-3	TRBV12-3/TRBV12-4	-	-	CASSSGSTDTQYF	TGTGCCAGCAGCAGCGGAAGCACAGATACGCAGTATTTT
TRBJ2-1	TRBV27	-	TRBD2	CASSSRGLAGGAYNEQFF	TGTGCCAGCAGTAGTAGGGGACTAGCGGGAGGAGCCTACAATGAGCAGTTCTTC
TRBJ2-4	TRBV6-5	-	TRBD1	CASIMGQGAKNIQYF	TGTGCCAGCATTATGGGACAGGGGGCCAAAAACATTCAGTACTTC
TRBJ1-5	TRBV6-1	many	TRBD1	CASSERTGESQPQHF	TGTGCCAGCAGTGAAAGGACAGGGGAAAGTCAGCCCCAGCATTTT
TRBJ2-3	TRBV2	-	-	CASRSGLVRKDTQYF	TGTGCCAGCAGATCGGGACTGGTGAGGAAAGATACGCAGTATTTT
TRBJ2-7	TRBV12-5	few	-	CASGFPGNEQYF	TGTGCTAGTGGTTTTCCAGGGAACGAGCAGTACTTC
TRBJ2-1	TRBV11-2	-	-	CASSLDLWGPSYNEQFF	TGTGCCAGCAGCTTAGATCTTTGGGGGCCCTCCTACAATGAGCAGTTCTTC
TRBJ2-7	TRBV4-3	once	-	CASSQGRGPYEQYF	TGCGCCAGCAGCCAGGGCAGGGGCCCCTACGAGCAGTACTTC
TRBJ2-3	TRBV3-1/TRBV3-2	-	-	CASSQEIQGDTQYF	TGTGCCAGCAGCCAAGAAATTCAGGGCGATACGCAGTATTTT
TRBJ2-1	TRBV2	-	TRBD1	CASKGQGSNEQFF	TGTGCCAGCAAGGGACAGGGGAGCAATGAGCAGTTCTTC
TRBJ1-4	TRBV5-5	-	TRBD1	CASSGPPTGGLESEKLFF	TGTGCCAGCAGCGGGCCTCCGACAGGGGGCCTAGAGAGCGAAAAACTGTTTTTT
TRBJ1-5	TRBV5-6	-	TRBD1	CASSLADREISEPQHF	TGTGCCAGCAGCTTGGCTGACAGGGAAATATCAGAGCCCCAGCATTTT
TRBJ1-4	TRBV24-1	few	-	CATSDPSLWTVATNEKLFF	TGTGCCACCAGTGACCCTAGCCTTTGGACGGTTGCAACTAATGAAAAACTGTTTTTT
TRBJ2-1	TRBV6-2/TRBV6-3	-	-	CASSTRETGGEFF	TGTGCCAGCAGTACCCGAGAGACGGGGGGCGAGTTCTTC
TRBJ1-1	TRBV19	-	-	CATYSRRKAFF	TGTGCCACCTACTCTCGGCGGAAAGCTTTCTTT
TRBJ2-1	TRBV5-8	few	TRBD2	CASSSGVTSGVDEQFF	TGTGCCAGCAGCTCTGGTGTGACTAGCGGGGTCGATGAGCAGTTCTTC
TRBJ2-2	TRBV19	few	TRBD1	CASITGTANTGELFF	TGTGCCAGTATCACCGGGACAGCGAACACCGGGGAGCTGTTTTTT
TRBJ2-6	TRBV7-2	-	-	CASSWSSGANVLTF	TGTGCCAGCAGCTGGAGCTCTGGGGCCAACGTCCTGACTTTC
TRBJ1-1	TRBV5-1	once	TRBD1	CASSLTGFPEAFF	TGCGCCAGCAGTCTGACAGGGTTCCCTGAAGCTTTCTTT
TRBJ2-3	TRBV19	-	TRBD2	CAIRAGLAVTQYF	TGTGCCATTAGGGCGGGACTAGCTGTTACGCAGTATTTT
TRBJ2-7	TRBV28	-	-	CASSFVGAREQYF	TGTGCCAGCAGTTTCGTAGGGGCTCGGGAGCAGTACTTC